Shown below are 29 T cell receptor beta chains from a single sample sequenced in a study of blood T cell repertoires in COVID-19. Here immunoSEQ multiplex PCR was the method, and the copy in TCRdb shows in-frame clones only, minus some. The repertoire includes approximately 220,000 clones, around nine tenths of them detected once, and almost 4% sits in the top ten. The sequencing input was PBMCs or T cells enriched from blood (not recorded which). The origin of the receptors is a woman in her 30s with acute COVID-19.

This rearrangement joins TRBV6-5 to TRBJ1-1; possible D gene TRBD1, 6 bases. The ends were cut back, 2 bases at V and 4 bases at J, with 11 bases in the middle. Germline V gives CDR1 MNHEY, CDR2 SVGAGI. The CDR3 runs to 14 residues. The CDR3 reads CASSYIRGSTEAFF. CDR3 sequence (DNA): TGTGCCAGCAGTTACATCAGGGGATCCACTGAAGCTTTCTTT.

The CDR3 nucleotides are TGTGCCAGCTCGAAGGACAGGGACTATGGCTACACCTTC. Its translation is CASSKDRDYGYTF. The chain couples TRBV18 to TRBJ1-2; 8 bases are a match to TRBD1. Per the germline V gene, CDR1 is KGHSH and CDR2 is LQKENI. Losses at the gene ends were 6 bases for V and 3 bases for J; bases not matched to a gene: 3. The CDR3 spans 13 residues.

J is TRBJ2-2 and V is TRBV11-2, with 11 bases matching TRBD1. Germline V gene lookup returns CDR1 SGHAT and CDR2 FQNNGV. V was pared by 7 bases and J by 5 bases, with 9 bases of the junction left unmatched. The CDR3 covers 16 residues. Here the CDR3 DNA reads TGTGCCAGCACCACGGGACAGGGGGTATATACCGGGGAGCTGTTTTTT. Protein: CASTTGQGVYTGELFF.

The chain has TRBV27 and TRBJ2-1; 9 bases align to TRBD1. The CDR3 covers 16 residues. V lost 8 bases and J lost 7; bases outside the gene matches: 15. Germline assignment: CDR1 MNHEY and CDR2 SMNVEV (reference sequence). CDR3 sequence reads: CASLSAPGQGPNEQFF. In nucleotides, the CDR3 is TGTGCCAGCCTCTCCGCGCCGGGACAGGGTCCGAATGAGCAGTTCTTC.

The chain links TRBV10-2 to TRBJ2-1; TRBD2 agrees at 7 bases. Germline lookup yields CDR1 WSHSY and CDR2 SAAADI. Trimming took 9 bases from V and 10 from J; bases not matched to a gene: 6. This CDR3 is 11 amino acids long. Written as DNA, the CDR3 is TGCGCCAGTTGGGAGGGCGGGGAGCAGTTCTTC. Translating it yields CASWEGGEQFF.

The chain employs TRBV9 and TRBJ1-2, with D unclear. CDR3 length: 13 amino acids. The V end lost 4 bases, the J end lost 2 bases, and 9 bases lay between the germline ends. In germline, CDR1 is SGDLS, CDR2 YYNGEE. In DNA form, the CDR3 reads TGTGCCAGCAGCCTGGGCCCAAACTATGGCTACACCTTC. This encodes CASSLGPNYGYTF.

The chain recombines TRBV30 with TRBJ1-5; TRBD1 aligns across 9 bases. With V trimmed by 1 base and J by 6 bases, 7 bases remained unmatched. Germline V gives CDR1 GTSNPN, CDR2 SVGIG (reference sequence). The CDR3 runs 15 residues. CDR3 sequence reads: CAWSGGTGRTQPQHF. Written as DNA, the CDR3 is TGTGCCTGGAGTGGGGGGACAGGGCGAACTCAGCCCCAGCATTTT.

The chain employs TRBV27 and TRBJ2-3; weak D call: TRBD1 (6 bases). CDR1 MNHEY and CDR2 SMNVEV come from the germline V gene (reference sequence). The CDR3 consists of 16 residues. V shed 4 bases and J shed 1 base, with 15 bases lying between them. In DNA, the CDR3 is TGTGCCAGCAGTTCAGGTCAGGGGCTGGGCACAGATACGCAGTATTTT. Translation gives CASSSGQGLGTDTQYF.

The rearrangement uses TRBV5-6 and TRBJ2-3, with a possible D match to TRBD2 (6 bases). This CDR3 region has 15 residues. The germline V and J ends were trimmed by 4 bases and 1 base, with 13 bases remaining between them. Germline assignment: CDR1 SGHDT and CDR2 YYEEEE. CDR3 nucleotides: TGTGCCAGCAGCCCGGTCTCGGGGGGCACAGATACGCAGTATTTT. Protein product: CASSPVSGGTDTQYF.

The rearrangement links TRBV19 to TRBJ1-5; the match to TRBD1 covers 7 bases. After removal of 5 bases from V and 11 bases from J, the junction contained 12 bases not matched to a gene. The V gene's germline CDR1 is LNHDA and CDR2 SQIVND (reference sequence). The CDR3 length is 14 residues. The CDR3 DNA is TGTGCCAGTAGTTCGACCCTGACAGGGATGGCCCAGCATTTT. It is translated as CASSSTLTGMAQHF.

The rearrangement links TRBV6-6 to TRBJ1-1, with a weak D call TRBD1 (5 bases). This CDR3 is 13 amino acids long. Germline loops: CDR1 MNHNY, CDR2 SVGAGI (reference sequence). Trimming took off 2 bases at V and 5 bases at J, with 9 bases between the two ends. In DNA, the CDR3 is TGTGCCAGCAGTTACGGGGGGGGAACTGAAGCTTTCTTT. It specifies CASSYGGGTEAFF.

In this sample, this clone turned up once. The CDR3 is CASSLAVLNNEQFF. The CDR3 DNA sequence: TGCGCCAGCAGCTTGGCGGTGTTGAACAATGAGCAGTTCTTC. The chain carries TRBV5-1 and TRBJ2-1; D is ambiguous. Germline CDR1 is SGHRS and CDR2 is YFSETQ. CDR3 length equals 14 residues. V gave up 0 bases and J gave up 5 bases, with 9 bases separating them.

V is TRBV2 and J is TRBJ2-5; 7 bases fit TRBD1. CDR1 is SNHLY, CDR2 FYNNEI, per germline. J lost 4 bases, V lost 1 base, and 3 bases had no gene match. This CDR3 contains 14 residues. The CDR3 is CASSEGRGRETQYF. In DNA form, the CDR3 reads TGTGCCAGCAGTGAAGGAAGGGGGCGAGAGACCCAGTACTTC. Full variable domain (outside the CDR3, taken from reference TRBV2 and TRBJ2-5): EPEVTQTPSHQVTQMGQEVILRCVPISNHLYFYWYRQILGQKVEFLVSFYNNEISEKSEIFDDQFSVERPDGSNFTLKIRSTKLEDSAMYFCASSEGRGRETQYFGPGTRLLVL.

The V and J genes are TRBV6-5 and TRBJ2-7, with D possibly being TRBD2 (6 bases). Germline values: CDR1 MNHEY, CDR2 SVGAGI. Deletions cut 7 bases from V and 0 bases from J, with 13 bases between. This CDR3 contains 14 residues. The CDR3: CASTTSPSSYEQYF. The DNA for the CDR3 is TGTGCCAGCACAACTAGCCCTAGCTCCTACGAGCAGTACTTC.

The V gene is TRBV28, the J gene TRBJ1-6; 9 positions match TRBD1. Germline V CDR1 and CDR2: MDHEN, SYDVKM. CDR3 size: 14 residues. V lost 4 bases and J lost 6; bases outside the gene matches: 1. The CDR3 is CASSWDRVNSPLHF. DNA of the CDR3: TGTGCCAGCAGTTGGGACAGGGTTAATTCACCCCTCCACTTT.

This clone was recorded a few times. The chain combines TRBV16 with TRBJ1-5; D may be TRBD1 (5 bases). The CDR3 consists of 16 residues. V gave up 0 bases and J gave up 7 bases, with 16 bases separating them. Germline lookup yields CDR1 KGHSY and CDR2 FQNENV. CDR3 sequence reads: CASSQSMGGVYQPQHF. As DNA, the CDR3 is TGTGCCAGCAGCCAATCGATGGGGGGTGTATACCAGCCCCAGCATTTT.

The V and J genes are TRBV19 and TRBJ1-6; no clear D gene. There are 13 residues in the CDR3. The germline V gene has CDR1 LNHDA and CDR2 SQIVND (reference sequence). V lost 3 bases and J 8 bases, leaving 8 bases between the germline ends. The DNA for the CDR3 is TGTGCCAGTAGTATGGCTTATGATTCACCCCTCCACTTT. Translation gives CASSMAYDSPLHF.

The V and J genes are TRBV30 and TRBJ1-1; no clear D gene. Looked up from germline, CDR1 is GTSNPN and CDR2 is SVGIG (reference sequence). The CDR3 extends over 13 amino acids. Trimming took off 4 bases at V and 6 bases at J, with 15 bases between the two ends. CDR3 protein: CAWTQIESAEAFF. CDR3 nucleotide sequence: TGTGCCTGGACCCAAATCGAGAGCGCTGAAGCTTTCTTT.

This clone was found a few times. The V call is TRBV4-1, the J call TRBJ1-4, with 8 bases lining up with TRBD1. Germline V gives CDR1 MGHRA, CDR2 YSYEKL. The V segment lost 3 bases and the J segment 3 bases; nucleotides outside the gene matches: 6. The length of the CDR3 is 16 residues. The CDR3 sequence: CASSHVQGAANEKLFF. CDR3 nucleotide sequence: TGCGCCAGCAGCCATGTGCAGGGGGCGGCTAATGAAAAACTGTTTTTT.

V and J are TRBV5-1 and TRBJ2-3; TRBD2 matches at 7 bases. The CDR3 is made up of 15 amino acids. Trimming removed 4 bases from V and 3 bases from J; junction bases left unmatched: 8. Germline assignment: CDR1 SGHRS and CDR2 YFSETQ. CDR3 DNA: TGCGCCAGCAGCCAACCCACTAGCGCTACAGATACGCAGTATTTT. Protein sequence: CASSQPTSATDTQYF.

The chain couples TRBV25-1 to TRBJ2-7; maybe TRBD2 (6 bases). The germline V gene has CDR1 MGHDK and CDR2 SYGVNS. The ends were cut back, 2 bases at V and 1 base at J, with 9 bases in the middle. CDR3 length: 14 residues. The CDR3 protein is CASSEGGFSYEQYF. In DNA, the CDR3 is TGTGCCAGCAGTGAAGGAGGGTTTTCCTACGAGCAGTACTTC.

The gene calls are TRBV11-2 and TRBJ1-4, with 8 bases that match TRBD1. Germline values: CDR1 SGHAT, CDR2 FQNNGV. The V gene end was trimmed by 4 bases and the J gene end by 8 bases; junction bases not matched to a gene: 9. CDR3 length equals 15 residues. The CDR3 loop is CASSSLGQGREKLFF. CDR3 DNA: TGTGCCAGCAGCTCCCTAGGACAGGGACGAGAAAAACTGTTTTTT.

The V and J genes are TRBV7-2 and TRBJ1-1; 8 bases map to TRBD1. This CDR3 comprises 14 residues. Unmatched junction bases numbered 4, after V lost 4 bases and J lost 3 bases. Germline lookup yields CDR1 SGHTA and CDR2 FQGNSA. CDR3 sequence (DNA): TGTGCCAGCAGCTCGCAGGGGGCGGACACTGAAGCTTTCTTT. Its protein product is CASSSQGADTEAFF.

This chain links TRBV27 with TRBJ2-3; 9 nucleotides line up with TRBD1. This CDR3 has 14 amino acids. Germline V gene data show CDR1 as MNHEY and CDR2 as SMNVEV (reference sequence). Unmatched junction bases numbered 10, after V lost 10 bases and J lost 5 bases. The CDR3 reads CATSDRGVQDTQYF. The CDR3 DNA reads TGTGCCACCTCGGACAGGGGAGTTCAAGATACGCAGTATTTT.

The chain recombines TRBV4-1 with TRBJ2-6, with D possibly TRBD2 on 5 matching bases. Between the trimmed V and J ends, which lost 1 base and 0 bases, there was a span of 10 bases. The CDR3 loop spans 17 amino acids. Germline loops: CDR1 MGHRA, CDR2 YSYEKL. The CDR3 loop is CASSQGGRSSGANVLTF. The CDR3 nucleotides are TGCGCCAGCAGCCAAGGCGGGCGCAGCTCTGGGGCCAACGTCCTGACTTTC.

The CDR3 here is CASSRAGTDYGYTF. Written as DNA, the CDR3 is TGTGCCAGCTCACGCGCCGGGACAGACTATGGCTACACCTTC. V usage is TRBV18 and J usage is TRBJ1-2; TRBD1 aligns across 7 bases. V trimming: 4 bases; J trimming: 3 bases; junction bases outside the gene matches: 5. The CDR3 loop spans 14 amino acids. The germline V gene has CDR1 KGHSH and CDR2 LQKENI.

The chain joins TRBV19 to TRBJ1-2, with 7 nucleotides matching TRBD1. V trimming: 3 bases; J trimming: 3 bases; junction bases outside the gene matches: 1. This CDR3 has 13 amino acids. The germline gives CDR1 LNHDA, CDR2 SQIVND (reference sequence). The CDR3 reads CASSIQGDYGYTF. The CDR3 coding sequence is TGTGCCAGTAGTATCCAGGGGGACTATGGCTACACCTTC.

J is TRBJ1-1 and V is TRBV4-1; D gene uncertain. Per the germline V gene, CDR1 is MGHRA and CDR2 is YSYEKL. This CDR3 is built from 13 residues. Trimming took off 2 bases at V and 0 bases at J, with 4 bases between the two ends. CDR3 sequence reads: CASSQYVNTEAFF. Written as DNA, the CDR3 is TGCGCCAGCAGCCAATATGTGAACACTGAAGCTTTCTTT.

This sequence joins TRBV5-6 and TRBJ1-4, with a possible D match to TRBD1 (6 bases). Trimming left V 2 bases short and J 8 bases short, with 13 bases between. CDR3 length: 14 amino acids. Germline loops: CDR1 SGHDT, CDR2 YYEEEE. The CDR3 region has the DNA TGTGCCAGCAGCTTCGCAGGGGCAGGGGAAAAACTGTTTTTT. This sequence encodes CASSFAGAGEKLFF.